These 20 T cell receptor beta chains share one sample of origin, sequenced in a study of siplizumab effects on memory and regulatory T cells. Libraries were prepared by immunoSEQ multiplex PCR; TCRdb keeps only in-frame clonotypes and omits some of them. In the table there are fewer than 120,000 clones, 80% to 95% of which are singletons. Specimen: CD4+ T cells sorted from blood. The receptor set was obtained from a human donor in good health.

The rearrangement joins TRBV6-1 to TRBJ2-7; perhaps TRBD2 as D (5 bases). Germline V gene sequence: CDR1 MNHNS, CDR2 SASEGT. The V gene lost 6 bases and the J gene lost 5 bases, with 14 bases spanning the gap. This CDR3 contains 13 residues. The CDR3 DNA is TGTGCCAGCAGCCACAGCGGACCTAACGAGCAGTACTTC. It is translated as CASSHSGPNEQYF.

The V call is TRBV12-5, the J call TRBJ2-5, with TRBD1 matching 8 bases. Germline loops: CDR1 LGHNT, CDR2 FRNRAP. The CDR3 runs to 15 residues. The V segment lost 1 base and the J segment 1 base; nucleotides outside the gene matches: 2. The CDR3 nucleotides are TGTGCTAGTGGTTTGGGGACAGGGCCCCAAGAGACCCAGTACTTC. This sequence encodes CASGLGTGPQETQYF.

V gene TRBV11-1 combines with J gene TRBJ2-7; D remains unclear. From germline, CDR1 is SGHAT and CDR2 FQDESV (reference sequence). V was pared by 0 bases and J by 3 bases, with 12 bases between. CDR3 size: 15 residues. The CDR3 bases are TGTGCCAGCAGCTTAGCGTCACTTGGCTTCTACGAGCAGTACTTC. Translating gives CASSLASLGFYEQYF. Full variable domain (outside the CDR3, taken from reference TRBV11-1 and TRBJ2-7): EAEVAQSPRYKITEKSQAVAFWCDPISGHATLYWYRQILGQGPELLVQFQDESVVDDSQLPKDRFSAERLKGVDSTLKIQPAELGDSAMYLCASSLASLGFYEQYFGPGTRLTVT.

V usage is TRBV5-6 and J usage is TRBJ1-2, with no clear D. This CDR3 spans 18 amino acids. Per the germline V gene, CDR1 is SGHDT and CDR2 is YYEEEE. V gave up 3 bases and J gave up 2 bases, with 23 bases separating them. CDR3 coding DNA: TGTGCCAGCAGCTCAGTCACCTTGCGGATGCGTGGGAACTATGGCTACACCTTC. Translating gives CASSSVTLRMRGNYGYTF.

This chain joins TRBV5-1 and TRBJ2-1, with D possibly being TRBD1 (6 bases). There are 17 residues in the CDR3. V lost 0 bases, J lost 0 bases, and 13 bases lay in between. CDR1 is SGHRS, CDR2 YFSETQ, per germline. CDR3 residues: CASSLGGTLSSYNEQFF. The DNA for the CDR3 is TGCGCCAGCAGCTTGGGGGGGACACTGAGCTCCTACAATGAGCAGTTCTTC. Using reference TRBV5-1 and TRBJ2-1 for the parts outside the CDR3, the full variable domain is KAGVTQTPRYLIKTRGQQVTLSCSPISGHRSVSWYQQTPGQGLQFLFEYFSETQRNKGNFPGRFSGRQFSNSRSEMNVSTLELGDSALYLCASSLGGTLSSYNEQFFGPGTRLTVL.

The CDR3 is CASSPAAKANYGYTF. The CDR3 bases are TGTGCCAGCTCACCAGCGGCGAAAGCTAACTATGGCTACACCTTC. This sequence joins TRBV18 and TRBJ1-2; D gene unclear. V lost 2 bases and J lost 0, with 10 bases in between. The CDR3 runs 15 residues. CDR1 and CDR2 (germline): KGHSH, LQKENI.

V and J are TRBV6-5 and TRBJ2-5; either TRBD1 or TRBD2 may supply D (5 bases each). Germline CDR1 reads MNHEY; CDR2 reads SVGAGI. With 2 bases removed from V and 5 bases from J, the gap between germline ends came to 9 bases. The CDR3 loop spans 13 amino acids. CDR3 coding DNA: TGTGCCAGCAGTTACCCGGGGACGGAGACCCAGTACTTC. It translates to CASSYPGTETQYF.

This chain joins TRBV7-9 and TRBJ1-2; weak D call: TRBD1 (6 bases). Germline CDR1 and CDR2: SEHNR and FQNEAQ (reference sequence). V lost 7 bases and J lost 2, with 11 bases in between. The CDR3 totals 13 residues. CDR3 nucleotides: TGTGCCAGCACCACACAGGGAAACTATGGCTACACCTTC. It yields the protein CASTTQGNYGYTF.

The V and J genes are TRBV5-5 and TRBJ2-7; 7 bases are a match to TRBD1. Germline V gives CDR1 SGHKS, CDR2 YYEKEE (reference sequence). This CDR3 is built from 15 residues. The junction had 6 bases not matched to a gene; V was cut back by 0 bases and J by 3 bases. This chain's CDR3 is CASSLEGQSLYEQYF. CDR3 bases: TGTGCCAGCAGCTTGGAGGGACAGTCTCTCTACGAGCAGTACTTC.

The chain employs TRBV18 and TRBJ1-1, with no clear D. CDR1 is KGHSH, CDR2 LQKENI, per germline. CDR3 size: 15 residues. Trimming shortened V by 2 bases and J by 0 bases, and 10 bases separated the two germline ends. The CDR3 reads CASSPTLTVNTEAFF. CDR3 nucleotide sequence: TGTGCCAGCTCACCAACACTGACGGTGAACACTGAAGCTTTCTTT.

As to this clone: Other nucleotide sequences from this sample produce the same CDR3. The chain links TRBV19 to TRBJ1-1; 8 bases are a match to TRBD1. The CDR3 loop spans 14 amino acids. Looked up from germline, CDR1 is LNHDA and CDR2 is SQIVND (reference sequence). The V and J ends lost 3 bases and 1 base, in that order; junction bases with no gene match: 1. For the CDR3, the DNA is TGTGCCAGTAGTATCACAGGGGGGAACACTGAAGCTTTCTTT. Protein sequence: CASSITGGNTEAFF.

The CDR3, as DNA: TGTGCCAGCTCGGCGACCGGGACAGACTCTGGAAACACCATATATTTT. This sequence encodes CASSATGTDSGNTIYF. The genes are TRBV18 and TRBJ1-3; 7 nucleotides line up with TRBD1. V was clipped by 6 bases and J by 0 bases; unmatched bases: 8. CDR1 is KGHSH and CDR2 is LQKENI in the germline V gene. The CDR3 contains 16 residues.

The chain has TRBV28 and TRBJ2-7; either TRBD1 or TRBD2 may fit D (6 bases each). In germline, CDR1 is MDHEN, CDR2 SYDVKM. The V end was cut by 7 bases, the J end by 4 bases, with 14 bases between. CDR3 size: 13 residues. The CDR3 protein is CASTSGAPYEQYF. CDR3 bases: TGTGCCAGCACCTCGGGGGCGCCTTACGAGCAGTACTTC.

V is TRBV7-9 and J is TRBJ1-1; a weak D match, TRBD1 (6 bases). V was clipped by 3 bases and J by 5 bases, with 10 bases between them. This CDR3 has 13 residues. Per germline, CDR1 SEHNR and CDR2 FQNEAQ (reference sequence). The CDR3 is CASSFQGITEAFF. CDR3 bases: TGTGCCAGCAGCTTTCAGGGGATTACTGAAGCTTTCTTT.

V usage is TRBV9 and J usage is TRBJ2-5; D is ambiguous. Trimming removed 0 bases at V and 5 bases at J, with 5 bases between. The CDR3 sequence is 12 residues long. Germline V gives CDR1 SGDLS, CDR2 YYNGEE. CDR3 sequence (DNA): TGTGCCAGCAGCGTAGCCGGGGAGACCCAGTACTTC. Protein product: CASSVAGETQYF.

The V call is TRBV7-2, the J call TRBJ2-5; D tentatively fits TRBD1 or TRBD2 (5 bases each). The CDR3 covers 15 residues. Deletions cut 5 bases from V and 11 bases from J, with 24 bases between. The germline V gene has CDR1 SGHTA and CDR2 FQGNSA. CDR3 nucleotide sequence: TGTGCCAGCAGCCACCCCGGGGCGGCTAGGAAAGAGCAGTACTTC. Residues: CASSHPGAARKEQYF.

V gene TRBV27 combines with J gene TRBJ1-2; tentative D call: TRBD1 (5 bases). The CDR3 is 17 residues long. V lost 3 bases, J lost 3 bases, and 20 bases lay in between. Germline V lookup: CDR1 MNHEY, CDR2 SMNVEV (reference sequence). The CDR3 DNA reads TGTGCCAGCAGTTTTTACTACAGGCAAGACACCTACTATGGCTACACCTTC. Its protein is CASSFYYRQDTYYGYTF.

This clone has only one observation. The rearrangement links TRBV27 to TRBJ1-5, with 10 nucleotides matching TRBD1. V trimming: 2 bases; J trimming: 10 bases; junction bases outside the gene matches: 11. The CDR3 runs to 16 residues. Germline CDR1 reads MNHEY; CDR2 reads SMNVEV (reference sequence). The CDR3 DNA reads as TGTGCCAGCAGTTTAAAAGGGGGACAGGGGATCGGACCCCAGCATTTT. It translates to CASSLKGGQGIGPQHF.

The chain is built from TRBV19 and TRBJ1-1; D gene unclear. V lost 0 bases to trimming and J lost 4 bases, with 6 bases between them. The CDR3 covers 13 residues. Per the germline V gene, CDR1 is LNHDA and CDR2 is SQIVND (reference sequence). CDR3 DNA sequence: TGTGCCAGTAGTATAGAACTTTCCACTGAAGCTTTCTTT. The encoded protein is CASSIELSTEAFF.

This chain joins TRBV29-1 and TRBJ2-7, with TRBD1 identical over 10 bases. This CDR3 comprises 13 residues. Germline loops: CDR1 SQVTM, CDR2 ANQGSEA. J lost 4 bases, V lost 4 bases, and 4 bases had no gene match. The CDR3 spells CSVGTGGPYEQYF. CDR3 nucleotide sequence: TGCAGCGTTGGGACAGGGGGGCCTTACGAGCAGTACTTC.